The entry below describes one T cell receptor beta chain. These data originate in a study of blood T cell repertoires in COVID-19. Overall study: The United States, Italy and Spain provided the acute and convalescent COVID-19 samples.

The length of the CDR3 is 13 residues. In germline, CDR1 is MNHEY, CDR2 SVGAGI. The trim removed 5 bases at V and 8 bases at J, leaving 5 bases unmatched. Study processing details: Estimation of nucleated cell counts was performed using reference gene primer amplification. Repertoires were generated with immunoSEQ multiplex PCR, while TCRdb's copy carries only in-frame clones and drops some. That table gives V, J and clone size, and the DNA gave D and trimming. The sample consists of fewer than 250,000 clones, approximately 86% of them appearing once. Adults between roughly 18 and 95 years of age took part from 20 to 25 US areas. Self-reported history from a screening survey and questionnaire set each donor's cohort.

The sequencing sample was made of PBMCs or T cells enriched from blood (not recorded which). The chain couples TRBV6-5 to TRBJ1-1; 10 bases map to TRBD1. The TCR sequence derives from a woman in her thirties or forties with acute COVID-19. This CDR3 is CASSTRDRGEAFF. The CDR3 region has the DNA TGTGCCAGCAGTACCCGGGACAGGGGAGAAGCTTTCTTT.